This T cell receptor (beta chain) was sequenced during a study of blood T cell repertoires in COVID-19. Study details: The United States, Italy and Spain provided the acute and convalescent COVID-19 samples.

Followed longitudinally, the Seattle patients had been enrolled during active infection. The CDR3 has 14 residues. CDR1 is MNHEY, CDR2 SMNVEV, per germline (reference sequence). V shed 6 bases and J shed 9 bases, with 20 bases lying between them. Assay: immunoSEQ multiplex PCR; the TCRdb copy retains only in-frame clones and omits some. This sample yields roughly 160,000 clones, of which about 85% are seen a single time; 6.9% belongs to the top ten. The chain joins TRBV27 to TRBJ1-2; tentatively, D is TRBD1 (5 bases). This TCR came from a man at least 80 years old with COVID-19, enrolled during active disease. The material sequenced was peripheral blood. CDR3 sequence (DNA): TGTGCCAGCAGGATGGGGCCAAGGGTGGGAAGCTACACCTTC. This encodes CASRMGPRVGSYTF.